This TCR beta chain comes out of a study of OX40 agonist ivuxolimab in advanced cancers. V lost 1 base and J lost 2, with 11 bases in between. The germline gives CDR1 SEHNR, CDR2 FQNEAQ (reference sequence). CDR3 length: 15 amino acids. About this clone itself: Antigen unknown.

Produced via immunoSEQ multiplex PCR; TCRdb's table is partial and in-frame only. Of roughly 50,000 clones in the sample, roughly 84% were seen once. Study results and limitations: There were, on average, more expanded clones in CD8+ T cells than in CD4+.

This clonotype originated in an adult with an advanced solid tumor such as melanoma, head and neck, liver or kidney cancer. Sequencing used CD4+ or CD8+ T cells sorted from blood, obtained in a trial of the OX40 agonist ivuxolimab. V and J are TRBV7-9 and TRBJ1-2; weak D call: TRBD1 (6 bases). Here the CDR3 reads CASSLEQGYNYGYTF. The DNA of the CDR3 is TGTGCCAGCAGCTTAGAACAGGGTTACAACTATGGCTACACCTTC.